This T cell receptor (beta chain) was documented in a study of blood T cell repertoires in COVID-19 (dated by TCRdb to about 2020). Broadly, across the study: Samples from collaborators originated in the United States, Italy and Spain and spanned both the acute and convalescent phases of COVID-19. Where available, HLA class I and class II types were obtained from metadata supplied by the sample provider rather than from assay-based typing. Samples came from the ongoing ImmuneRACE study (first 160 participants) plus 1,254 subjects from 6 global collaborators. Subjects who had been exposed to COVID-19, were actively infected with it, or had recovered from it provided the deeply sampled blood TCRbeta repertoires that made up the dataset. Sample metadata almost always included a de-identified subject ID, COVID-19 status, age in years and sex. The repertoires were released in a freely available public database intended as a resource for research on the immune response to SARS-CoV-2. The material from the prospective study consisted of cDNA or gDNA derived from T cells, B-cell-depleted T cells, or PBMCs.

General study outcomes and caveats: How much clinical and demographic metadata was included differed by source and by participant, and the metadata was provided uncurated.

Points on this clone: The antigen it binds to is not known. Base qualities are not provided; no much larger clone lies one nucleotide away.

The collaborating institutions used their own protocols to collect whole blood in K2EDTA tubes. Collaborator samples were shipped for TCRbeta analysis as frozen whole blood, isolated PBMCs, or DNA extracted from either sample type. The CDR3 contains 16 residues, cysteine and phenylalanine counted. The retained sequence is limited to the CDR3, 48 bases, with the frame set at the first base. CDR1 LNHNV and CDR2 YYDKDF are derived from the germline V gene (reference sequence). Trimming removed 5 bases from V and 2 bases from J, leaving 16 bases between the germline ends. TCRbeta CDR3 regions were amplified from genomic DNA by means of the immunoSEQ Assay, a bias-controlled multiplex PCR. In the authors' own workflow: Within the assay, amplification of reference gene primers was used to estimate how many nucleated cells each sample contained. Sequence reads were collapsed and filtered to measure the absolute abundance of every unique TCRbeta CDR3 rearrangement. For each sample, productive Simpson clonality was calculated as the square root of Simpson's diversity index over productive rearrangements. TCRdb limited this immuneACCESS table to in-frame rearrangements with V and J called. A share of clones is missing; checked studies link under half to unresolved V genes, and the rest is unexplained. That table supplies the V and J calls and clone size; D and trimming were determined from the DNA. In all, the sample holds 63,000 or so clones, and about 88% of those were seen once. The ten most abundant clones make up about 1.5% of the sample.

This receptor was obtained from a human donor in a cohort sampled during active COVID-19. The sequenced sample consisted of peripheral blood. The rearrangement combines TRBV15 with TRBJ1-5; TRBD1 might be the D gene, on 5 matching bases. CDR3 loop: CATSGVRDVGNQPQHF. At the DNA level, the sequence is TGTGCCACCAGCGGGGTCAGGGATGTGGGCAATCAGCCCCAGCATTTT. Beyond the CDR3, the reference TRBV15 and TRBJ1-5 genes provide the residues; the full variable domain reads: DAMVIQNPRYQVTQFGKPVTLSCSQTLNHNVMYWYQQKSSQAPKLLFHYYDKDFNNEADTPDNFQSRRPNTSFCFLDIRSPGLGDTAMYLCATSGVRDVGNQPQHFGDGTRLSIL.